The T cell receptor (beta chain) under discussion was sequenced for a study of OX40 agonist ivuxolimab in advanced cancers. Across the whole study: Patients took ivuxolimab, an agonistic anti-OX40 (CD134) antibody.

The table lists this clone with a few counts. Antigen unknown. The repertoire was sequenced with immunoSEQ multiplex PCR; TCRdb's copy has only in-frame clones and lacks some. The table shows about 43,000 clones, with 75% to 90% occurring only once. The V gene end was trimmed by 3 bases and the J gene end by 4 bases; junction bases not matched to a gene: 3. Germline CDR1 SGDLS, CDR2 YYNGEE. The CDR3 has 15 residues. Study-wide findings and caveats: Mean expanded clone counts were higher in CD8+ than CD4+ T cells. Antigens targeted by the expanded peripheral T cells were not determined.

Samples of blood were obtained at baseline, on cycle 4 day 1, and on cycle 7 day 1. The sample in question was CD4+ or CD8+ T cells sorted from blood, obtained in a trial of the OX40 agonist ivuxolimab. This receptor was identified in an adult with an advanced solid tumor such as melanoma, head and neck, liver or kidney cancer. The chain joins TRBV9 to TRBJ2-3; 12 positions match TRBD1. The CDR3 loop reads CASSEGTGGPDTQYF. The CDR3 DNA reads TGTGCCAGCAGCGAGGGGACAGGGGGCCCAGATACGCAGTATTTT.